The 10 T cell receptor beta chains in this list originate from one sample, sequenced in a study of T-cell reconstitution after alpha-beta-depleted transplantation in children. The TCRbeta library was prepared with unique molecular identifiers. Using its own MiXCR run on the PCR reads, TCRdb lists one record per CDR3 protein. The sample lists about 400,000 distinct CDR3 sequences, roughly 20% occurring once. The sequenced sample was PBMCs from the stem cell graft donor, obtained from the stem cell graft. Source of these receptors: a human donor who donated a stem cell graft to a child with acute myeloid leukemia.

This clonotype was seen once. The CDR3 DNA reads as TGTGCCACCAGCACCAGGACTAGCGGGAATTTCGAGCAGTACTTC. Protein product: CATSTRTSGNFEQYF. V usage is TRBV15 and J usage is TRBJ2-7, with 12 bases fitting TRBD2. Per germline, CDR1 LNHNV and CDR2 YYDKDF (reference sequence). CDR3 size: 15 residues. The J segment lost 6 bases and the V segment lost 4 bases, leaving 7 bases of the junction unmatched.

In DNA form, the CDR3 reads TGCAGCGTTGAAGAACCCCCTCTAGCGGGAGAGGGTGAGCAGTTCTTC. Amino acids: CSVEEPPLAGEGEQFF. This chain joins TRBV29-1 and TRBJ2-1, with 10 nucleotides matching TRBD2. In germline, CDR1 is SQVTM, CDR2 ANQGSEA. The junction had 11 bases not matched to a gene; V was cut back by 0 bases and J by 9 bases. This CDR3 has 16 residues.

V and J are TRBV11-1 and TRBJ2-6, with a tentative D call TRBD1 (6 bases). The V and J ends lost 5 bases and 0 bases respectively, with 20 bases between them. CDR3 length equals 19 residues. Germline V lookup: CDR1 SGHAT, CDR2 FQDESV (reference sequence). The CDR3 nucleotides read TGTGCCAGCAGCAAATTCTCCGGGACAACTAACTCTGGGGCCAACGTCCTGACTTTC. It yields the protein CASSKFSGTTNSGANVLTF. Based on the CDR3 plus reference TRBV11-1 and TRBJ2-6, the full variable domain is EAEVAQSPRYKITEKSQAVAFWCDPISGHATLYWYRQILGQGPELLVQFQDESVVDDSQLPKDRFSAERLKGVDSTLKIQPAELGDSAMYLCASSKFSGTTNSGANVLTFGAGSRLTVL.

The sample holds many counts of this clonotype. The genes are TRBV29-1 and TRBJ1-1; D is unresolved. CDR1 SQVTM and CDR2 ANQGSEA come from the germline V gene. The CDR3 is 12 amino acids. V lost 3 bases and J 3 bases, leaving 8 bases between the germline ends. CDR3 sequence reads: CSVDRQDTEAFF. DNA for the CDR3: TGCAGCGTTGACCGGCAGGACACTGAAGCTTTCTTT.

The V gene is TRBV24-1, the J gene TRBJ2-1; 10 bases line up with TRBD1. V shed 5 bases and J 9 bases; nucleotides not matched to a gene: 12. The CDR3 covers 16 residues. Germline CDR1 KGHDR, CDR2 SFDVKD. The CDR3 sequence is CATSGYRGQGKGEQFF. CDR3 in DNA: TGTGCCACCAGTGGGTACAGGGGACAGGGGAAGGGTGAGCAGTTCTTC.

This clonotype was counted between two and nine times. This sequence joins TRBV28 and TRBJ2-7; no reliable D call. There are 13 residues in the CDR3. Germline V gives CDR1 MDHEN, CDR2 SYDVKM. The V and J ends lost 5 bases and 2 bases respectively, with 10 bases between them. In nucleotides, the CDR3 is TGTGCCAGCAGTAACAGTGTCCCCTACGAGCAGTACTTC. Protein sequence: CASSNSVPYEQYF.

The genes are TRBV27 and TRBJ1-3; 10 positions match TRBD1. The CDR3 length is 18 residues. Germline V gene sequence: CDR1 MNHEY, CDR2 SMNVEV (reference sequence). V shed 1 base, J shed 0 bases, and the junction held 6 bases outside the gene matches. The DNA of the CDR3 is TGTGCCAGCAGTTTATACGGGACAGGGGCCTTCTCTGGAAACACCATATATTTT. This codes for CASSLYGTGAFSGNTIYF.

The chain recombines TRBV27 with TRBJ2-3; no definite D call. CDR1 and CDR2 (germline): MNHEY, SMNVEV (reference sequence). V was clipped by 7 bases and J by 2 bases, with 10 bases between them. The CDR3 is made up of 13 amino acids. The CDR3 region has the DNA TGTGCCAGCACCCCCCTAGTCACAGATACGCAGTATTTT. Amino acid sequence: CASTPLVTDTQYF.

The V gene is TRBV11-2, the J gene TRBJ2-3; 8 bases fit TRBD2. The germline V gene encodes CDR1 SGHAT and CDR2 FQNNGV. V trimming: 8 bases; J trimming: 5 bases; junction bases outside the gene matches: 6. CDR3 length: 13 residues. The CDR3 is CASYSSGRDTQYF. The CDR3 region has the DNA TGTGCCAGCTATTCCAGCGGGAGAGATACGCAGTATTTT.

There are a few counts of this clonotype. CDR3 sequence: CASSLEAGAYEQYF. DNA of the CDR3: TGTGCCAGCAGCTTAGAAGCGGGAGCTTACGAGCAGTACTTC. The chain is built from TRBV7-6 and TRBJ2-7; 8 bases align to TRBD2. Germline assignment: CDR1 SGHVS and CDR2 FNYEAQ. V lost 1 base and J lost 4; bases outside the gene matches: 3. CDR3 length equals 14 residues. Looking up the rest from reference TRBV7-6 and TRBJ2-7 gives the full variable domain: GAGVSQSPRYKVTKRGQDVALRCDPISGHVSLYWYRQALGQGPEFLTYFNYEAQQDKSGLPNDRFSAERPEGSISTLTIQRTEQRDSAMYRCASSLEAGAYEQYFGPGTRLTVT.